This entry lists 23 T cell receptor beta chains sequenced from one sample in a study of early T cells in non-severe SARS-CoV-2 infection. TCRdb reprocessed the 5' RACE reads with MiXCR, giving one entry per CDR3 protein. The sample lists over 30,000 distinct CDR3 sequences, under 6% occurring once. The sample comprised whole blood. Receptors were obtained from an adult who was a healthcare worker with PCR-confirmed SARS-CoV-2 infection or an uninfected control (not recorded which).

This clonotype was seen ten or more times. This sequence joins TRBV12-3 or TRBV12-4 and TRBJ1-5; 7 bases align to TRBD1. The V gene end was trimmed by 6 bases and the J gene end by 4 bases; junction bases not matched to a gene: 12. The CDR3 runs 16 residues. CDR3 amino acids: CASRQAGTVDNQPQHF. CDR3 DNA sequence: TGTGCCAGCAGACAAGCGGGGACAGTGGATAATCAGCCCCAGCATTTT.

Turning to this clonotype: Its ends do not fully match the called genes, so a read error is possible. The CDR3 DNA follows: TGTGCCAGCAGTTTATCCGCTAGCAGAGATACGCAGTATTTT. Protein: CASSLSASRDTQYF. V gene TRBV28 combines with J gene TRBJ2-3, with D tentatively TRBD2 (5 bases). The germline gives CDR1 MDHEN, CDR2 SYDVKM. This CDR3 spans 14 amino acids. Complete variable domain (other parts from reference TRBV28 and TRBJ2-3): DVKVTQSSRYLVKRTGEKVFLECVQDMDHENMFWYRQDPGLGLRLIYFSYDVKMKEKGDIPEGYSVSREKKERFSLILESASTNQTSMYLCASSLSASRDTQYFGPGTRLTVL.

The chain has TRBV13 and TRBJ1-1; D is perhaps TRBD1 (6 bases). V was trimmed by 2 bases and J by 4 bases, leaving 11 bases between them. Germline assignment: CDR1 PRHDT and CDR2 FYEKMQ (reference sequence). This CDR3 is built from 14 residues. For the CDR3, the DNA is TGTGCCAGCAGCTTATCGGGAGGGGGCACTGAAGCTTTCTTT. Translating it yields CASSLSGGGTEAFF.

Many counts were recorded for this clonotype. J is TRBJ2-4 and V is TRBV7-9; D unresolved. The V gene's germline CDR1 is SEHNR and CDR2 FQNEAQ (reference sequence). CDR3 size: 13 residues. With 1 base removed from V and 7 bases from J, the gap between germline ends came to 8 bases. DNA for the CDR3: TGTGCCAGCAGCTTAGTCCTGGGGAACATTCAGTACTTC. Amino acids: CASSLVLGNIQYF.

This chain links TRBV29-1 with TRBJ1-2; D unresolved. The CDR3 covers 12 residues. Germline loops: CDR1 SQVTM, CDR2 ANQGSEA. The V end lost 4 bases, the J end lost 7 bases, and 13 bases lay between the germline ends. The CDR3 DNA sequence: TGCAGCGTTGGGGCAGGAGCGAGTGGCTACACCTTC. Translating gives CSVGAGASGYTF. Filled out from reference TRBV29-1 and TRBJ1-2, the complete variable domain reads SAVISQKPSRDICQRGTSLTIQCQVDSQVTMMFWYRQQPGQSLTLIATANQGSEATYESGFVIDKFPISRPNLTFSTLTVSNMSPEDSSIYLCSVGAGASGYTFGSGTRLTVV.

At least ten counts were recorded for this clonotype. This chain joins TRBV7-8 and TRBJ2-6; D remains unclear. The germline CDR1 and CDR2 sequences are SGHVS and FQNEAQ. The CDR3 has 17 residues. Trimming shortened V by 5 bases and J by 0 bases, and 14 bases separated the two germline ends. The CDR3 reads CASSKDRLGSGANVLTF. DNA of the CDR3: TGTGCCAGCAGCAAGGACCGCCTGGGCTCTGGGGCCAACGTCCTGACTTTC.

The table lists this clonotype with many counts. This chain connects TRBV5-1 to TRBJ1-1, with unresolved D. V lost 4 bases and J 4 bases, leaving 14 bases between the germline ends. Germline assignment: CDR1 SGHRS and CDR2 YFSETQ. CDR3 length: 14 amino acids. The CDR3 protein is CASSAGGQLTEAFF. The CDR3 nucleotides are TGCGCCAGCAGCGCCGGTGGGCAGCTCACTGAAGCTTTCTTT.

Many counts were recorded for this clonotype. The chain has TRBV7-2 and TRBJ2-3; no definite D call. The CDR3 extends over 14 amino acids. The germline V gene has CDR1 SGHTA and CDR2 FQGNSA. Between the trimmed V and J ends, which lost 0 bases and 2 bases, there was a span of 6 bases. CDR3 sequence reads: CASSLAQPTDTQYF. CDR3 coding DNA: TGTGCCAGCAGCTTAGCACAGCCCACAGATACGCAGTATTTT.

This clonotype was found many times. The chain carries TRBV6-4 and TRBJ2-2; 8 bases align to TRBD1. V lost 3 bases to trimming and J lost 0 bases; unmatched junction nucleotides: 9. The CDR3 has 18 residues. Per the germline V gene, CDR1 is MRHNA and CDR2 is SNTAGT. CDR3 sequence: CASSDSTPGGSNTGELFF. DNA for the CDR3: TGTGCCAGCAGTGATTCCACCCCAGGGGGCTCGAACACCGGGGAGCTGTTTTTT.

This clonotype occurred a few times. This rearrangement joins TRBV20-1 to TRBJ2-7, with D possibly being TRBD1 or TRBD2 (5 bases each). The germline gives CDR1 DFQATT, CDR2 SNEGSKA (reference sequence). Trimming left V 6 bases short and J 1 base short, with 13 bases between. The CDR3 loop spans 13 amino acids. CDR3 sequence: CSADLGASYEQYF. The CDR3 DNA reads TGCAGTGCCGACCTCGGGGCTTCCTACGAGCAGTACTTC.

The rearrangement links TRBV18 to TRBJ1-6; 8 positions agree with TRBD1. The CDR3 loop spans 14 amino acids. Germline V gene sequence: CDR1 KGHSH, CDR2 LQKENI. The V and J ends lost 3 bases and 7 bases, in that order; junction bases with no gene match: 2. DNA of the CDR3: TGTGCCAGCTCACCGGGACAGGAGAATTCACCCCTCCACTTT. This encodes CASSPGQENSPLHF.

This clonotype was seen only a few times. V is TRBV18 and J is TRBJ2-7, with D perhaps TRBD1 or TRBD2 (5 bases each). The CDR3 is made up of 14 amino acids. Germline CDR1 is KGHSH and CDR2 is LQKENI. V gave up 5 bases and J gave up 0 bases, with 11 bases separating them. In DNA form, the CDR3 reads TGTGCCAGCTCAGGGACCGCTAGCTCCTACGAGCAGTACTTC. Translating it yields CASSGTASSYEQYF.

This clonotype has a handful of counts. The CDR3 is CASSPRAPNYGYTF. In DNA, the CDR3 is TGTGCCAGCAGTCCCAGGGCCCCTAACTATGGCTACACCTTC. The rearrangement uses TRBV7-6 and TRBJ1-2, with TRBD1 as a possible D gene (5 bases). This CDR3 contains 14 residues. Germline values: CDR1 SGHVS, CDR2 FNYEAQ. V was cut by 6 bases and J by 0 bases, with 11 bases left in between.

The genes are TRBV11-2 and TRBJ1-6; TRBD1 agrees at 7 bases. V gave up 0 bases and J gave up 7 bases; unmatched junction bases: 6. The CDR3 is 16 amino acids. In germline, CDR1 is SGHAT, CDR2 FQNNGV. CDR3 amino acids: CASSLDSGTVNSPLHF. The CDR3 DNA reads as TGTGCCAGCAGCTTAGACTCCGGGACAGTAAATTCACCCCTCCACTTT.

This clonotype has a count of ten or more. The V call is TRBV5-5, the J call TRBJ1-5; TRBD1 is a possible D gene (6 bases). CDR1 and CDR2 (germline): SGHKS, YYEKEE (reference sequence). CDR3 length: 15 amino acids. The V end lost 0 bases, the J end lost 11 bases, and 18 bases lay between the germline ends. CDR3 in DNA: TGTGCCAGCAGCTTGGGGACAGAGCAAATGGGGTCCCAGCATTTT. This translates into CASSLGTEQMGSQHF.

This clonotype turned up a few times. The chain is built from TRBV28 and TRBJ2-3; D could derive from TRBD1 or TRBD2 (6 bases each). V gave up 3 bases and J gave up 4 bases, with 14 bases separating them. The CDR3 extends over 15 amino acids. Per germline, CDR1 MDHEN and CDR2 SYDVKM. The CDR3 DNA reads TGTGCCAGCAGTTTGGACCCGGGGGCGGCAGATACGCAGTATTTT. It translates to CASSLDPGAADTQYF.

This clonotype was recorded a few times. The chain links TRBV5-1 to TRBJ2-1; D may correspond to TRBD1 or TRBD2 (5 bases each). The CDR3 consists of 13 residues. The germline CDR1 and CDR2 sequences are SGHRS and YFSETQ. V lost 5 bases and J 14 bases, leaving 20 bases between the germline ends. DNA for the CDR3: TGCGCCAGCAGTTACCCGGGGACCCTGAGCAAGTTCTTC. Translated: CASSYPGTLSKFF.

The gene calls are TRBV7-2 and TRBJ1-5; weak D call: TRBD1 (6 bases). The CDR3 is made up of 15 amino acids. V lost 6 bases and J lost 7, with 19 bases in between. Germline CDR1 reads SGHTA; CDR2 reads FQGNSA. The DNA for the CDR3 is TGTGCCAGCAGTCTAGCGGGGCGGGGACACCAGCCCCAGCATTTT. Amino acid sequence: CASSLAGRGHQPQHF.

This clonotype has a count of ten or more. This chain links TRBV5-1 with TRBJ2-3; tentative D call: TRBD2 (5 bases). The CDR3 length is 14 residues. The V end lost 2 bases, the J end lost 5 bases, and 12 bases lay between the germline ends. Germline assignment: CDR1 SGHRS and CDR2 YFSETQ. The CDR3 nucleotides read TGCGCCAGCAGCTTCACCGGGGTAGAAGATACGCAGTATTTT. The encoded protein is CASSFTGVEDTQYF.

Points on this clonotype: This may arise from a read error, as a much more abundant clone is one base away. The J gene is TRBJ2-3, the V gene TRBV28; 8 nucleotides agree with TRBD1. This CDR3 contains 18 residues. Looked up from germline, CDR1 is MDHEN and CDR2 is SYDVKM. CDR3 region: CTSSPRTGQRMLTDTQYF. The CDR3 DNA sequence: TGTACCAGCAGTCCCCGGACAGGGCAGAGAATGCTAACAGATACGCAGTATTTT.

In nucleotides, the CDR3 is TGTGCCAGCAGGGAAACTCCCCTGGACACTGAAGCTTTCTTT. It is translated as CASRETPLDTEAFF. The chain joins TRBV7-9 to TRBJ1-1; no firm D call. CDR3 length equals 14 residues. The V gene lost 6 bases and the J gene lost 3 bases, with 14 bases spanning the gap. CDR1 is SEHNR and CDR2 is FQNEAQ in the germline V gene (reference sequence).

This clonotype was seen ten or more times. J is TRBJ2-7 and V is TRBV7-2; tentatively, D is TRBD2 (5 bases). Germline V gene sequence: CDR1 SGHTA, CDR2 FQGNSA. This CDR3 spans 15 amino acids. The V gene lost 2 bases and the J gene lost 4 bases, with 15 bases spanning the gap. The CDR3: CASSLIMREGYEQYF. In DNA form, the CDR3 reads TGTGCCAGCAGCTTAATTATGAGGGAAGGATACGAGCAGTACTTC.

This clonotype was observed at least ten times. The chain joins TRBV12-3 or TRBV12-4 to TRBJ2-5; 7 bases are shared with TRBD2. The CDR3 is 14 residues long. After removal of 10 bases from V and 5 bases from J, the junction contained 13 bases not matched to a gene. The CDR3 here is CATTQDWGGETQYF. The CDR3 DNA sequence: TGTGCCACCACCCAGGACTGGGGAGGGGAGACCCAGTACTTC.